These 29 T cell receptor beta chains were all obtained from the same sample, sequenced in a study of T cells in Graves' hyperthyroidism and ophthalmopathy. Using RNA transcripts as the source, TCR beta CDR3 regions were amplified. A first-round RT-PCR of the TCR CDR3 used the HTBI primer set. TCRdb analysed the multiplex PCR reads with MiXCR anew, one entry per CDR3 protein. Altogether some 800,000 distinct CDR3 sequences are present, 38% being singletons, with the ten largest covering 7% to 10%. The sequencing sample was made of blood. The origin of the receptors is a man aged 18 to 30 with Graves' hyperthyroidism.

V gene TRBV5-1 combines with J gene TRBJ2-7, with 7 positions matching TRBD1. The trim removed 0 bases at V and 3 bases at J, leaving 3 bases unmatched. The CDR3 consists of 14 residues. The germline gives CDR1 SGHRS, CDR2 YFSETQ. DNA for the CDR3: TGCGCCAGCAGCTTGGATCCAGGGGGCTACGAGCAGTACTTC. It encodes CASSLDPGGYEQYF.

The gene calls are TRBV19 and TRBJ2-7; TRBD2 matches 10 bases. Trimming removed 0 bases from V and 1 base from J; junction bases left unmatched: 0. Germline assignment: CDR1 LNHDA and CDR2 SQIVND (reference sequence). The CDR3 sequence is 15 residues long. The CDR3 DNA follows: TGTGCCAGTAGTATAGAACTAGCGGGGTCCTACGAGCAGTACTTC. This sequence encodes CASSIELAGSYEQYF.

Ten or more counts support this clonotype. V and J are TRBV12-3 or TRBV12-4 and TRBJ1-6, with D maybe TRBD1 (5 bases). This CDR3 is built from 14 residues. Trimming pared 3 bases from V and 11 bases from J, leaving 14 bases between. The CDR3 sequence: CASSFGVKGAPLHF. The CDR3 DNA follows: TGTGCCAGCAGTTTTGGGGTCAAAGGGGCACCCCTCCACTTT.

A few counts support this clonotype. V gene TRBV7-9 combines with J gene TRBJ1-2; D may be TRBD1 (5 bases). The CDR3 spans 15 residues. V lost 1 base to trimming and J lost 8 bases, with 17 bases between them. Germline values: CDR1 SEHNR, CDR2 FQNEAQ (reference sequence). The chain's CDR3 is CASSLGAGTGVGYTF. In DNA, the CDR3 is TGTGCCAGCAGCTTAGGAGCCGGGACTGGGGTAGGCTACACCTTC.

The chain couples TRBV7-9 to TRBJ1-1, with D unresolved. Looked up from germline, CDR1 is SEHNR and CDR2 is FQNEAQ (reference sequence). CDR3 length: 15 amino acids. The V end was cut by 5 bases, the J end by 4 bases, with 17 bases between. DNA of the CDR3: TGTGCCAGCAGCCAACGGGATCATCTGAGCACTGAAGCTTTCTTT. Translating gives CASSQRDHLSTEAFF. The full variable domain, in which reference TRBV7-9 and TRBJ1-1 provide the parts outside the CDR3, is DTGVSQNPRHKITKRGQNVTFRCDPISEHNRLYWYRQTLGQGPEFLTYFQNEAQLEKSRLLSDRFSAERPKGSFSTLEIQRTEQGDSAMYLCASSQRDHLSTEAFFGQGTRLTVV.

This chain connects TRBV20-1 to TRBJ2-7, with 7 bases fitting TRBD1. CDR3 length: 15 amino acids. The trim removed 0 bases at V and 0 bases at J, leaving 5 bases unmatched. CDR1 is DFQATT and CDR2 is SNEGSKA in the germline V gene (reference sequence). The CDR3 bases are TGCAGTGCTAGAGATCTCCGGGACAGCTCCTACGAGCAGTACTTC. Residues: CSARDLRDSSYEQYF.

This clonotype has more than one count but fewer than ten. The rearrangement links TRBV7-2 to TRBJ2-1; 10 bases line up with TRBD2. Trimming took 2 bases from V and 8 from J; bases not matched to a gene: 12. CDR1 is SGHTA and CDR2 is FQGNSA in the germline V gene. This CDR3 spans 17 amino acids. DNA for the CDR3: TGTGCCAGCAGCTTAAACTTCCTAGCGGGAGATGGCCATGAGCAGTTCTTC. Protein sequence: CASSLNFLAGDGHEQFF. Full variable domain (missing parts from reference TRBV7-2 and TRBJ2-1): GAGVSQSPSNKVTEKGKDVELRCDPISGHTALYWYRQSLGQGLEFLIYFQGNSAPDKSGLPSDRFSAERTGGSVSTLTIQRTQQEDSAVYLCASSLNFLAGDGHEQFFGPGTRLTVL.

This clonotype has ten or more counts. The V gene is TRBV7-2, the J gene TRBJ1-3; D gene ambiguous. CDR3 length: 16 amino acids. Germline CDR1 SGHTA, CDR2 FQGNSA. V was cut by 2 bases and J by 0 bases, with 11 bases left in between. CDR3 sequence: CASSLMSPASGNTIYF. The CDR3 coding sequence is TGTGCCAGCAGCTTAATGTCGCCAGCCTCTGGAAACACCATATATTTT. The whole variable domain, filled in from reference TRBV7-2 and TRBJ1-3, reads GAGVSQSPSNKVTEKGKDVELRCDPISGHTALYWYRQSLGQGLEFLIYFQGNSAPDKSGLPSDRFSAERTGGSVSTLTIQRTQQEDSAVYLCASSLMSPASGNTIYFGEGSWLTVV.

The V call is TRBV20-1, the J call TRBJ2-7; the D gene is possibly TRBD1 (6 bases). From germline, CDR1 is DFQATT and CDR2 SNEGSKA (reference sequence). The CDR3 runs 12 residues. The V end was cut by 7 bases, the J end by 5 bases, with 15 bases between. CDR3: CSVTHRDHEQYF. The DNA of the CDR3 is TGCAGTGTTACACACAGGGACCACGAGCAGTACTTC.

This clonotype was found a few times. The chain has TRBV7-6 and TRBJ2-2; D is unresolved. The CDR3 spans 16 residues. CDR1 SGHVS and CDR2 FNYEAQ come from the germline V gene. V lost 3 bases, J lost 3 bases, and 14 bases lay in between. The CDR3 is CASSFRTDEYTGELFF. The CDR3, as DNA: TGTGCCAGCAGCTTCAGAACGGACGAGTACACCGGGGAGCTGTTTTTT. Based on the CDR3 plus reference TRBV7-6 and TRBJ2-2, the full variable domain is GAGVSQSPRYKVTKRGQDVALRCDPISGHVSLYWYRQALGQGPEFLTYFNYEAQQDKSGLPNDRFSAERPEGSISTLTIQRTEQRDSAMYRCASSFRTDEYTGELFFGEGSRLTVL.

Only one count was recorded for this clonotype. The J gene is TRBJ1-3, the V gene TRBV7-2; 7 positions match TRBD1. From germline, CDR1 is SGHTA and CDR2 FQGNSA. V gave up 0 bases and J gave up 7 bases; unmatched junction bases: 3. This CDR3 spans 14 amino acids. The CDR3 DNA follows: TGTGCCAGCAGCTTAGCCACGGGACAGAACACCATATATTTT. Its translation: CASSLATGQNTIYF.

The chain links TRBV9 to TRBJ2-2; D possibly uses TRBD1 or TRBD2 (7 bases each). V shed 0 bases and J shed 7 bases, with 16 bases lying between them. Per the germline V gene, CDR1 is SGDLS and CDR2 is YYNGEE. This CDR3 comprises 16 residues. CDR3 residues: CASSVGGRGRHGELFF. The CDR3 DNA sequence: TGTGCCAGCAGCGTAGGAGGGAGGGGGCGCCACGGGGAGCTGTTTTTT.

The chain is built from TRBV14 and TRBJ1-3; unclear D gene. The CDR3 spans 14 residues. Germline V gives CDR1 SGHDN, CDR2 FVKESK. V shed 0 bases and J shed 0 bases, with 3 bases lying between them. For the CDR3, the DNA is TGTGCCAGCAGCCAAGATTTCTCTGGAAACACCATATATTTT. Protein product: CASSQDFSGNTIYF.

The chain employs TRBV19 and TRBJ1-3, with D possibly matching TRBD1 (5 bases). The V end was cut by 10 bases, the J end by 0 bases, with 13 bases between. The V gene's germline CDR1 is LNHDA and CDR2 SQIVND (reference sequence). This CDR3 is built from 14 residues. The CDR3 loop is CATAGGTSGNTIYF. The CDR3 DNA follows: TGTGCCACCGCGGGGGGGACCTCTGGAAACACCATATATTTT.

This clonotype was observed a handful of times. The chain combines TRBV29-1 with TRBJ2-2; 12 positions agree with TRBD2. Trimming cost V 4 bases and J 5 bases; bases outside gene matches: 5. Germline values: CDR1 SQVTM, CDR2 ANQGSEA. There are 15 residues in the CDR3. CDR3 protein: CSVGLAGGRTGELFF. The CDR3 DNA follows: TGCAGCGTTGGGCTAGCGGGGGGGCGGACCGGGGAGCTGTTTTTT.

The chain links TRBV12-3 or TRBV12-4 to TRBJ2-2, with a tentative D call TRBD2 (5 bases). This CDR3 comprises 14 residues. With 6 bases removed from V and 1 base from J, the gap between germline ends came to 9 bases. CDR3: CASRVRENTGELFF. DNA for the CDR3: TGTGCCAGCAGGGTTCGGGAGAACACCGGGGAGCTGTTTTTT.

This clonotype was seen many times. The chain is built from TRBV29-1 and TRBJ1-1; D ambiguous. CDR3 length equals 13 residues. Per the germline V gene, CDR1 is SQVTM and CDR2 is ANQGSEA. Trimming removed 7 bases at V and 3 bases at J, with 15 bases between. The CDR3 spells CSARQTLDTEAFF. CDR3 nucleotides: TGCAGCGCTAGGCAGACGTTGGACACTGAAGCTTTCTTT. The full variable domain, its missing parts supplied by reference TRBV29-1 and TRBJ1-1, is SAVISQKPSRDICQRGTSLTIQCQVDSQVTMMFWYRQQPGQSLTLIATANQGSEATYESGFVIDKFPISRPNLTFSTLTVSNMSPEDSSIYLCSARQTLDTEAFFGQGTRLTVV.

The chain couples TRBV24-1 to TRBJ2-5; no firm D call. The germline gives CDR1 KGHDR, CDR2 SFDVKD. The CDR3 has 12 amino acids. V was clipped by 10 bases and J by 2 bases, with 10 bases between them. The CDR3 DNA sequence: TGTGCCACGTCGGTCAGTCAAGAGACCCAGTACTTC. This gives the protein CATSVSQETQYF.

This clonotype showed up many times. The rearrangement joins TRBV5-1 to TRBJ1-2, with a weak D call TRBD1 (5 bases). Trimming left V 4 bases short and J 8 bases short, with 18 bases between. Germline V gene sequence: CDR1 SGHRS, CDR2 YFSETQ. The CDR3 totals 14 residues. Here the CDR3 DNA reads TGCGCCAGCAGCCCCTCGACCGGCCCAGGGGGCTACACCTTC. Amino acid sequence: CASSPSTGPGGYTF.

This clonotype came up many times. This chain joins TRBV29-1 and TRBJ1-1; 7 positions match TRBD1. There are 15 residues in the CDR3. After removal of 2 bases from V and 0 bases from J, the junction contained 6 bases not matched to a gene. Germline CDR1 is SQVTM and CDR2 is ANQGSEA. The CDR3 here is CSVEQPGQLNTEAFF. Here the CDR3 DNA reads TGCAGCGTTGAACAGCCGGGACAGCTGAACACTGAAGCTTTCTTT.

CDR3 bases: TGTGCCAGCACGCAGGTCGGGTTGGATAATTCACCCCTCCACTTT. Encoded protein: CASTQVGLDNSPLHF. The chain is built from TRBV6-6 and TRBJ1-6; D is undetermined. Deletions cut 7 bases from V and 5 bases from J, with 15 bases between. This CDR3 spans 15 amino acids. Germline V lookup: CDR1 MNHNY, CDR2 SVGAGI (reference sequence).

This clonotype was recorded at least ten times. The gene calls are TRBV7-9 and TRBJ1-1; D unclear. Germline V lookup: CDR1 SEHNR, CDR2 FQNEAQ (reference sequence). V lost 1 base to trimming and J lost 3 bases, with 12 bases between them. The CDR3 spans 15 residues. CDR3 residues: CASSLEHLADTEAFF. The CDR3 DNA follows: TGTGCCAGCAGCTTAGAGCATCTGGCGGACACTGAAGCTTTCTTT.

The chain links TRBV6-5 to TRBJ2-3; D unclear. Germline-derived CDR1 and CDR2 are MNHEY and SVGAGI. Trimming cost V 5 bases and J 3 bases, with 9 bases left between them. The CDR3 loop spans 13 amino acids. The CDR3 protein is CASSEYGTDTQYF. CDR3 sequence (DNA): TGTGCCAGCAGTGAATACGGAACAGATACGCAGTATTTT.

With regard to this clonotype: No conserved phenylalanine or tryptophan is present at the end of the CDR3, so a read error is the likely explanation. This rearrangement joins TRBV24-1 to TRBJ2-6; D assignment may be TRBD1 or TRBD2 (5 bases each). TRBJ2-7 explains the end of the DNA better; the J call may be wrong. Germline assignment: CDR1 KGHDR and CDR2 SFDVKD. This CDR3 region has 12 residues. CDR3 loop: CATSDLTGGQYT. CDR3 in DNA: TGTGCCACCAGTGATTTGACTGGGGGACAGTACACC.

The CDR3 DNA follows: TGTGCCAGCAGCTCGGGACTAGCGGGGGCCAGTGGCACCGGGGAGCTGTTTTTT. It translates to CASSSGLAGASGTGELFF. V gene TRBV7-9 combines with J gene TRBJ2-2; 14 positions agree with TRBD2. The CDR3 loop spans 18 amino acids. The V and J ends lost 4 bases and 4 bases, in that order; junction bases with no gene match: 8. CDR1 and CDR2 from the germline V gene are SEHNR and FQNEAQ (reference sequence).

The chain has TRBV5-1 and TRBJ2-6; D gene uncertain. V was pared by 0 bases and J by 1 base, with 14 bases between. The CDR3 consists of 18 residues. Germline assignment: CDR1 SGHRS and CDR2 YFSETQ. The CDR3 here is CASSLGGTTQSGANVLTF. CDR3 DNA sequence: TGCGCCAGCAGCTTGGGGGGAACGACGCAGTCTGGGGCCAACGTCCTGACTTTC.

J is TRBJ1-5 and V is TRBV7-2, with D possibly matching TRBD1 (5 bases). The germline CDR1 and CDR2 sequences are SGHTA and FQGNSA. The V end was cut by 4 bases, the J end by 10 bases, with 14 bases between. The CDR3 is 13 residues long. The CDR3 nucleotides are TGTGCCAGCAGCTCGGTTGGGGGTGAACCCCAGCATTTT. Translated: CASSSVGGEPQHF.

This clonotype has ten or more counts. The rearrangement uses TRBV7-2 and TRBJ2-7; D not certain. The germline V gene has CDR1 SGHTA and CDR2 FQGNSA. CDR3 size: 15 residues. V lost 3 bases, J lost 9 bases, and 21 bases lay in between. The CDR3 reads CASSLRLDGFGGQYF. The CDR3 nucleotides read TGTGCCAGCAGCTTGCGGCTCGACGGGTTCGGCGGGCAGTACTTC.

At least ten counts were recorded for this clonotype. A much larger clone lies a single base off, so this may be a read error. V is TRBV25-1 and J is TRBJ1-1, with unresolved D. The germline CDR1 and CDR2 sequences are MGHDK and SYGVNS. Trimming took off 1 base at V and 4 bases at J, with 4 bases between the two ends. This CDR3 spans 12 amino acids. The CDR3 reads CASSEWGTEAFF. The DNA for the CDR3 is TGTGCCAGCAGTGAATGGGGCACTGAAGCTTTCTTT.